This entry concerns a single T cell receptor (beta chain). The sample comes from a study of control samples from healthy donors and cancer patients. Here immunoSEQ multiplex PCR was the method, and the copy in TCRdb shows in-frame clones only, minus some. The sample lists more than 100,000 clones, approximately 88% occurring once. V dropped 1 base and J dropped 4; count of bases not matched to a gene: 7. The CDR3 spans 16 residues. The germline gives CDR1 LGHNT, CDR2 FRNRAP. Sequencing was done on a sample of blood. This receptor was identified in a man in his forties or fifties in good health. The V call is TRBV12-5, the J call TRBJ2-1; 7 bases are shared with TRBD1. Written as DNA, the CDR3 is TGTGCTAGTGGTTTGGAACAGGGGATTCGTTACAATGAGCAGTTCTTC. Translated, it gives CASGLEQGIRYNEQFF.